The clone carrying this T cell receptor beta chain was found a few times. The sample originates from a study of blood T cell repertoires in COVID-19. Study-level information: Material from acute and convalescent COVID-19 was sourced from the United States, Italy and Spain. PBMCs, B-cell-depleted T cells, or T cells provided the cDNA or gDNA that made up the material.

Generated by immunoSEQ multiplex PCR, the TCRdb table keeps only in-frame clones and is missing some. The data show 50,000 to 80,000 clones, with 86% seen just once and under 8% held by the top ten. Specimen: peripheral blood. The sequence was collected from a middle-aged man with active COVID-19.

Here the CDR3 DNA reads TGCGCCAGCAGCGTCACTAGTAATCCTAGCAATGAGCAGTTCTTC. Translated, it gives CASSVTSNPSNEQFF. This sequence joins TRBV5-1 and TRBJ2-1; D perhaps matches TRBD2 (5 bases). CDR3 length equals 15 residues. V was pared by 4 bases and J by 6 bases, with 17 bases between. Germline CDR1 and CDR2: SGHRS and YFSETQ.